Presented here are 18 T cell receptor beta chains from one specimen sequenced in a study of shared clonotypes between healthy human individuals. CD45RO-negative CD8 cells positively selected for CCR7 made up the naive population, which excluded terminally differentiated effector memory CD45RA+ cells. Assay: immunoSEQ multiplex PCR; the TCRdb copy retains only in-frame clones and omits some. The table shows around 2.1 million clones, with 93% occurring only once. The sequenced sample was naive CD8+ T cells from PBMCs. These receptors were obtained from a man between 18 and 35 years old in good health. Some clones in this sample may be carry-over from other donors' samples.

The V and J genes are TRBV5-1 and TRBJ2-1; D ambiguous. Germline V gene lookup returns CDR1 SGHRS and CDR2 YFSETQ. Trimming shortened V by 2 bases and J by 0 bases, and 9 bases separated the two germline ends. The CDR3 totals 15 residues. The CDR3 loop is CASSFDASSYNEQFF. CDR3 DNA sequence: TGCGCCAGCAGCTTCGACGCGAGCTCCTACAATGAGCAGTTCTTC.

This chain connects TRBV7-9 to TRBJ2-7, with D perhaps matching TRBD1 or TRBD2 (5 bases each). Germline CDR1 reads SEHNR; CDR2 reads FQNEAQ (reference sequence). V was clipped by 1 base and J by 2 bases, with 12 bases between them. The CDR3 spans 15 residues. The CDR3 here is CASSLDAGATYEQYF. The CDR3 nucleotides read TGTGCCAGCAGCTTAGACGCCGGGGCAACCTACGAGCAGTACTTC.

DNA of the CDR3: TGTGCCAGCAGTGAGGGGTCAGGTCACCTCTATGGCTACACCTTC. Its translation is CASSEGSGHLYGYTF. The chain carries TRBV25-1 and TRBJ1-2; D unclear. The V gene's germline CDR1 is MGHDK and CDR2 SYGVNS. This CDR3 is 15 amino acids long. V dropped 3 bases and J dropped 4 bases, with 15 bases sitting between them.

The chain couples TRBV9 to TRBJ2-1; D possibly corresponds to TRBD1 (6 bases). Trimming pared 0 bases from V and 0 bases from J, leaving 7 bases between. This CDR3 region has 15 residues. CDR1 SGDLS and CDR2 YYNGEE come from the germline V gene. The CDR3 reads CASSVGGPSYNEQFF. For the CDR3, the DNA is TGTGCCAGCAGCGTAGGGGGGCCCTCCTACAATGAGCAGTTCTTC.

This clone was seen just once. The sample carries other DNA sequences with the same CDR3. The chain combines TRBV27 with TRBJ2-1; D gene ambiguous. CDR3 length: 11 amino acids. V was shortened by 8 bases and J by 4 bases, with 6 bases between the two germline ends. Per the germline V gene, CDR1 is MNHEY and CDR2 is SMNVEV (reference sequence). CDR3 region: CASLSYNEQFF. In DNA form, the CDR3 reads TGTGCCAGCCTGTCTTACAATGAGCAGTTCTTC.

The chain combines TRBV28 with TRBJ2-7; a weak D match, TRBD2 (7 bases). Germline CDR1 MDHEN, CDR2 SYDVKM. Trimming shortened V by 7 bases and J by 1 base, and 23 bases separated the two germline ends. The CDR3 contains 17 residues. DNA for the CDR3: TGTGCCAGCATCAACGGAAATCCGGGGGGCCGTTCCTACGAGCAGTACTTC. Its protein is CASINGNPGGRSYEQYF.

A note on this clone: Germline and junction disagree at one end, which may indicate a read error. V usage is TRBV6-1 and J usage is TRBJ2-1; D not certain. The CDR3 contains 10 residues. CDR1 and CDR2 (germline): MNHNS, SASEGT. The CDR3 protein is CASREGEQFF. The DNA for the CDR3 is TGTGCCAGCAGGGAAGGTGAGCAGTTCTTC.

The chain uses TRBV27 and TRBJ1-2, with D uncertain. CDR3 length: 14 amino acids. Between the trimmed V and J ends, which lost 5 bases and 3 bases, there was a span of 13 bases. Germline V gives CDR1 MNHEY, CDR2 SMNVEV (reference sequence). The DNA of the CDR3 is TGTGCCAGCAGTAAAAACAGCTACTACTATGGCTACACCTTC. Translating gives CASSKNSYYYGYTF.

This clone was recorded a few times. The chain links TRBV9 to TRBJ1-1, with 7 bases aligning to TRBD1. Germline-derived CDR1 and CDR2 are SGDLS and YYNGEE. V was clipped by 7 bases and J by 4 bases; unmatched bases: 4. There are 12 residues in the CDR3. The CDR3: CASGGQSTEAFF. The CDR3 bases are TGTGCCAGCGGGGGACAGAGCACTGAAGCTTTCTTT. The variable domain in full, completed from reference TRBV9 and TRBJ1-1, reads DSGVTQTPKHLITATGQRVTLRCSPRSGDLSVYWYQQSLDQGLQFLIQYYNGEERAKGNILERFSAQQFPDLHSELNLSSLELGDSALYFCASGGQSTEAFFGQGTRLTVV.

This rearrangement joins TRBV5-6 to TRBJ1-1, with D possibly being TRBD1 (5 bases). CDR3 length: 13 residues. Germline lookup yields CDR1 SGHDT and CDR2 YYEEEE. Trimming shortened V by 4 bases and J by 11 bases, and 18 bases separated the two germline ends. The chain's CDR3 is CASSTRLQGAAFF. CDR3 nucleotide sequence: TGTGCCAGCAGCACCCGTCTTCAGGGTGCCGCTTTCTTT.

In this sample, this clone turned up once. V gene TRBV9 combines with J gene TRBJ2-1; no firm D call. This CDR3 is 12 amino acids long. With 3 bases removed from V and 5 bases from J, the gap between germline ends came to 6 bases. The germline V gene encodes CDR1 SGDLS and CDR2 YYNGEE. This CDR3 is CASSGTNNEQFF. For the CDR3, the DNA is TGTGCCAGCAGCGGCACCAACAATGAGCAGTTCTTC. Drawing the rest from reference TRBV9 and TRBJ2-1, the complete variable domain is DSGVTQTPKHLITATGQRVTLRCSPRSGDLSVYWYQQSLDQGLQFLIQYYNGEERAKGNILERFSAQQFPDLHSELNLSSLELGDSALYFCASSGTNNEQFFGPGTRLTVL.

V is TRBV11-1 and J is TRBJ2-4, with a weak D call TRBD2 (6 bases). The CDR3 covers 12 residues. Trimming took off 5 bases at V and 12 bases at J, with 14 bases between the two ends. Germline CDR1 SGHAT, CDR2 FQDESV (reference sequence). In DNA form, the CDR3 reads TGTGCCAGCAGCCTTCGCCGGGGGACTCAGTACTTC. Translation gives CASSLRRGTQYF.

The gene calls are TRBV7-9 and TRBJ2-1; D is ambiguous. The CDR3 has 13 amino acids. Germline-derived CDR1 and CDR2 are SEHNR and FQNEAQ (reference sequence). V was clipped by 1 base and J by 7 bases, with 8 bases between them. The CDR3 spells CASSLGTRNEQFF. Written as DNA, the CDR3 is TGTGCCAGCAGCTTAGGTACTCGTAATGAGCAGTTCTTC. The variable domain in full, with the rest retrieved from reference TRBV7-9 and TRBJ2-1, is DTGVSQNPRHKITKRGQNVTFRCDPISEHNRLYWYRQTLGQGPEFLTYFQNEAQLEKSRLLSDRFSAERPKGSFSTLEIQRTEQGDSAMYLCASSLGTRNEQFFGPGTRLTVL.

This clone came up a few times. Other DNA sequences in the sample encode the same CDR3. V and J are TRBV6-1 and TRBJ2-7; D gene uncertain. The CDR3 sequence is 12 residues long. Trimming stripped 2 bases from V and 3 bases from J, with 5 bases between. The germline gives CDR1 MNHNS, CDR2 SASEGT. CDR3 coding DNA: TGTGCCAGCAGTGAACGCGGCTACGAGCAGTACTTC. Protein product: CASSERGYEQYF.

The chain combines TRBV6-1 with TRBJ1-1; no reliable D call. The CDR3 has 12 amino acids. V lost 6 bases and J lost 6, with 11 bases in between. Germline values: CDR1 MNHNS, CDR2 SASEGT. In DNA, the CDR3 is TGTGCCAGCAGGGGTCTATTGGCTGAAGCTTTCTTT. It codes for CASRGLLAEAFF.

V gene TRBV7-9 combines with J gene TRBJ2-7; TRBD2 matches 10 bases. The CDR3 totals 15 residues. Germline CDR1 and CDR2: SEHNR and FQNEAQ (reference sequence). Germline trimming cut 5 bases from V and 6 bases from J; bases unmatched to any gene: 10. CDR3 sequence reads: CASSPRTSGSGEQYF. As DNA, the CDR3 is TGTGCCAGCAGCCCAAGGACTAGCGGCTCAGGCGAGCAGTACTTC.

V is TRBV7-9 and J is TRBJ2-1; TRBD2 matches at 7 bases. V shed 0 bases and J 1 base; nucleotides not matched to a gene: 12. The CDR3 is made up of 19 amino acids. Germline-derived CDR1 and CDR2 are SEHNR and FQNEAQ (reference sequence). DNA for the CDR3: TGTGCCAGCAGCTTAGCGTCTCGCGGGAGCCTTTGGTCCTACAATGAGCAGTTCTTC. The encoded protein is CASSLASRGSLWSYNEQFF.

This chain connects TRBV5-4 to TRBJ1-1, with 8 bases matching TRBD1. The CDR3 spans 15 residues. V lost 4 bases to trimming and J lost 4 bases; unmatched junction nucleotides: 9. Germline-derived CDR1 and CDR2 are SGHNT and YYREEE (reference sequence). As DNA, the CDR3 is TGTGCCAGCAGCCCCCAGACAGGGGCGGCCACTGAAGCTTTCTTT. This encodes CASSPQTGAATEAFF.